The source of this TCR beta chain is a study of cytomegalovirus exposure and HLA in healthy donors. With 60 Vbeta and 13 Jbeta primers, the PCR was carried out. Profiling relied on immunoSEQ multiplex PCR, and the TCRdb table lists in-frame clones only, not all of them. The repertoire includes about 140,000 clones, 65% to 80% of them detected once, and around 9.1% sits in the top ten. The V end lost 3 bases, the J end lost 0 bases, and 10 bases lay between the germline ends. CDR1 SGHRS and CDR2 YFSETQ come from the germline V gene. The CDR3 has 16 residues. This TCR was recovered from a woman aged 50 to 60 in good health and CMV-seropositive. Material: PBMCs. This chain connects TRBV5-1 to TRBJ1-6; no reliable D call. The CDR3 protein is CASSSDPDSYNSPLHF. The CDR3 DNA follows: TGCGCCAGCAGCTCTGATCCAGACTCCTATAATTCACCCCTCCACTTT.